This T cell receptor beta chain was sequenced during a study of cytomegalovirus exposure and HLA in healthy donors. Amplification used 60 Vbeta primers and 13 Jbeta primers. Clones were sequenced by immunoSEQ multiplex PCR, and TCRdb holds only the in-frame ones, with some missing. Found here are over 150,000 clones, approximately 80% of them singletons; the top ten hold about 4%. Specimen: PBMCs. The sequence was obtained from a man aged 25-45 years in good health and CMV-seropositive.

The chain's CDR3 is CASRSGATVETQYF. The DNA for the CDR3 is TGCGCCAGCCGGAGCGGGGCCACGGTGGAGACCCAGTACTTC. V is TRBV5-1 and J is TRBJ2-5, with 7 nucleotides matching TRBD2. Trimming took 7 bases from V and 5 from J; bases not matched to a gene: 11. The CDR3 totals 14 residues. CDR1 is SGHRS, CDR2 YFSETQ, per germline.